The clone carrying this TCR beta chain appeared a few times. Its antigen is unknown. The CDR3 is 16 amino acids. The germline CDR1 and CDR2 sequences are LNHDA and SQIVND (reference sequence). The V and J ends lost 6 bases and 1 base, in that order; junction bases with no gene match: 7. These data belong to a study of T cells in Graves' hyperthyroidism and ophthalmopathy. What was amplified from RNA transcripts were TCR beta CDR3 regions. TCR CDR3 underwent first-round RT-PCR with the HTBI primer set. TCRdb re-derived calls from the multiplex PCR reads in MiXCR, one entry per CDR3 protein. Of fewer than 900,000 distinct CDR3 sequences listed, roughly a sixth are singletons. General study results and limits: Ophthalmopathy was distinguished from stable hyperthyroidism by 13 V-J signatures.

The sequencing input was blood. The sequence was obtained from a woman in her forties or fifties with Graves' hyperthyroidism that later progressed to Graves' ophthalmopathy. V usage is TRBV19 and J usage is TRBJ1-5; the match to TRBD1 covers 9 bases. CDR3 bases: TGTGCCAGTAGAGGACAGGGGAGGGGGAGCAATCAGCCCCAGCATTTT. Encoded protein: CASRGQGRGSNQPQHF.